The rows below give T cell receptor beta chains drawn from one sample of a study of technical replicates of blood from four donors. Clones were sequenced by immunoSEQ multiplex PCR, and TCRdb holds only the in-frame ones, with some missing. The sample gives tens of thousands of clones, roughly 91% of which show up once; about 0.4% is in the top ten. The sample comprised T cells isolated from PBMCs. The receptors were sampled from a human donor in good health. Both conserved end residues are part of each CDR3. Fields, in order: CDR3 length, J gene, D gene, clone size, V gene, CDR3 DNA, CDR3 protein. D genes are given only for firm matches. Not every row has a clone size; where given, it reads once, few, many or a size class.

length: 15
J: TRBJ2-7
D: TRBD1
size: NA
V: TRBV15
DNA: TGTGCCACCAGCAAGAGGGACAGGGCAGATTACGAGCAGTACTTC
CDR3: CATSKRDRADYEQYF

length: 16
J: TRBJ2-1
D: NA
size: NA
V: TRBV13
DNA: TGTGCCAGCAGCGGGGGCTCCCGGGACTCCTACAATGAGCAGTTCTTC
CDR3: CASSGGSRDSYNEQFF

length: 12
J: TRBJ2-7
D: NA
size: NA
V: TRBV6-1
DNA: TGTGCCAGCAGCCGCCGGGACTACGAGCAGTACTTC
CDR3: CASSRRDYEQYF

length: 15
J: TRBJ2-7
D: TRBD1
size: NA
V: TRBV5-6
DNA: TGTGCCAGCAGCTTTCCCGGGACAGACTGGGACGAGCAGTACTTC
CDR3: CASSFPGTDWDEQYF

length: 13
J: TRBJ2-7
D: NA
size: NA
V: TRBV7-3
DNA: TGTGCCAGCAGCTTAGGGGAGCTCTACGAGCAGTACTTC
CDR3: CASSLGELYEQYF

length: 17
J: TRBJ2-1
D: NA
size: NA
V: TRBV5-1
DNA: TGCGCCAGCAGCTTGAAGGTGGAGGTTAGCTCCTACAATGAGCAGTTCTTC
CDR3: CASSLKVEVSSYNEQFF

length: 15
J: TRBJ2-7
D: NA
size: NA
V: TRBV4-1
DNA: TGCGCCAGCAGCCGCGAGGAACAGGACTCCTACGAGCAGTACTTC
CDR3: CASSREEQDSYEQYF

length: 15
J: TRBJ2-7
D: TRBD2
size: NA
V: TRBV7-8
DNA: TGTGCCAGCAGCTTAGGGCTAGCGGGAGGCTACGAGCAGTACTTC
CDR3: CASSLGLAGGYEQYF

length: 11
J: TRBJ2-5
D: NA
size: NA
V: TRBV7-2
DNA: TGTGCCAGCAGCTTTAATAAGACCCAGTACTTC
CDR3: CASSFNKTQYF

length: 17
J: TRBJ2-3
D: TRBD2
size: once
V: TRBV7-2
DNA: TGTGCCAGCAGCTTGTTAGCGGGAGAGGTTTTAACAGATACGCAGTATTTT
CDR3: CASSLLAGEVLTDTQYF

length: 15
J: TRBJ2-7
D: TRBD2
size: NA
V: TRBV19
DNA: TGTGCCAGTAGTATGTGGCGGGAGCTATCCTACGAGCAGTACTTC
CDR3: CASSMWRELSYEQYF

length: 17
J: TRBJ2-2
D: TRBD2
size: NA
V: TRBV5-8
DNA: TGTGCCAGCAGCTTGGTTCTAGCGGGAGATCACACCGGGGAGCTGTTTTTT
CDR3: CASSLVLAGDHTGELFF

length: 16
J: TRBJ2-1
D: TRBD2
size: NA
V: TRBV30
DNA: TGTGCCTGGAGTTCCGACGGAGGGAGGGTTTACAATGAGCAGTTCTTC
CDR3: CAWSSDGGRVYNEQFF

length: 16
J: TRBJ1-3
D: TRBD1
size: NA
V: TRBV4-1
DNA: TGCGCCAGCAGCCAAGCCTGGACAGGGCGAGGAAACACCATATATTTT
CDR3: CASSQAWTGRGNTIYF

length: 13
J: TRBJ2-1
D: NA
size: NA
V: TRBV4-1
DNA: TGCGCCAGCAGCCAGCTCCTAGCAGATGAGCAGTTCTTC
CDR3: CASSQLLADEQFF

length: 12
J: TRBJ2-7
D: TRBD2
size: NA
V: TRBV19
DNA: TGTGCCAGTACTAGCGGGGGGAGCGAGCAGTACTTC
CDR3: CASTSGGSEQYF

length: 14
J: TRBJ1-2
D: NA
size: NA
V: TRBV6-5
DNA: TGTGCCAGCAGTTACTCCGGTGCAGGGAACGGCTACACCTTC
CDR3: CASSYSGAGNGYTF

length: 12
J: TRBJ1-4
D: TRBD1
size: NA
V: TRBV11-2
DNA: TGTGCCAGCAGCCGGACAGGGGAAAAACTGTTTTTT
CDR3: CASSRTGEKLFF

length: 15
J: TRBJ2-7
D: TRBD1
size: NA
V: TRBV5-1
DNA: TGCGCCAGCAGCTTGGGGACAGGGCAAATCTACGAGCAGTACTTC
CDR3: CASSLGTGQIYEQYF

length: 15
J: TRBJ2-7
D: TRBD2
size: NA
V: TRBV28
DNA: TGTGCCAGCAGTTTCTTCCGGGAGGGCGTTAACGAGCAGTACTTC
CDR3: CASSFFREGVNEQYF

length: 13
J: TRBJ2-2
D: TRBD1
size: NA
V: TRBV2
DNA: TGTGCCACAGGACAGGGGATTACCGGGGAGCTGTTTTTT
CDR3: CATGQGITGELFF

length: 18
J: TRBJ2-1
D: TRBD2
size: NA
V: TRBV7-6
DNA: TGTGCCAGCAGCTTGGAACTTAGCGGGAGGGATTTGTTTGATGAGCAGTTCTTC
CDR3: CASSLELSGRDLFDEQFF

length: 15
J: TRBJ2-1
D: NA
size: NA
V: TRBV6-5
DNA: TGTGCCAGCAGTTACGCGCGATCGGTTCTCAATGAGCAGTTCTTC
CDR3: CASSYARSVLNEQFF

length: 16
J: TRBJ1-2
D: NA
size: once
V: TRBV5-4
DNA: TGTGCCAGCAGCTTGGTAGGCGCAGAGGCTAACTATGGCTACACCTTC
CDR3: CASSLVGAEANYGYTF